The source of this T cell receptor (beta chain) is a study of T-cell reconstitution after alpha-beta-depleted transplantation in children. Regarding the study as a whole: Reportedly, roughly two months post-transplant, alpha-beta T cells arose from several hundred expanded graft clones. Counts and diversity of T cells one year after transplant came mostly from newly produced T cells. For some patients, TCRbeta diversity was high at day 60 because of recipient T cells and thymic progenitors that survived.

Construction of the TCRbeta library involved unique molecular identifiers. TCRdb re-derived calls from the PCR reads in MiXCR, one entry per CDR3 protein. Found here are about 470,000 distinct CDR3 sequences, 43% of them singletons; the top ten hold 27%. V was trimmed by 5 bases and J by 2 bases, leaving 14 bases between them. CDR3 length: 15 amino acids. Germline V CDR1 and CDR2: SEHNR, FQNEAQ (reference sequence). As to this clonotype: Antigen: not known.

This TCR derives from a girl aged 2-10 years with aplastic anemia, due to receive a stem cell transplant. Material: PBMCs, obtained before TCRalphabeta/CD19-depleted stem cell transplant. The chain carries TRBV7-9 and TRBJ2-3; D is unclear. Here the CDR3 reads CASSLLGSHTDTQYF. CDR3 coding DNA: TGTGCCAGCAGCCTTTTAGGATCCCACACAGATACGCAGTATTTT.